A selection of T cell receptor beta chains follows, all from one sample in a study of vaccination and CD4 T cells after COVID-19. One entry per CDR3 protein, called by TCRdb with MiXCR from the PCR reads. Of 12,000 or so distinct CDR3 sequences in the sample, about 40% were seen once. These receptors' antigens are unknown. Sample: CD4+ T cells from blood, cultured in vitro. These receptors all stem from a human donor in good health. CDR3s include the opening cysteine and the closing phenylalanine or tryptophan. Fields, in order: clone size, D gene, J gene, V gene, CDR3 protein, CDR3 DNA. The D gene is left open where the match is weak. Not every row has a clone size; where given, it reads once, few, many or a size class.

size: .; D: TRBD2; J: TRBJ2-2; V: TRBV7-8; CDR3: CASSPLAATTGELFF; DNA: TGTGCCAGCAGCCCTCTAGCGGCGACCACCGGGGAGCTGTTTTTT
size: .; D: .; J: TRBJ1-1; V: TRBV3-1; CDR3: CASSQSGTVGNTEAFF; DNA: TGTGCCAGCAGCCAATCGGGGACCGTAGGGAACACTGAAGCTTTCTTT
size: .; D: .; J: TRBJ1-3; V: TRBV20-1; CDR3: CSARRISGNTIYF; DNA: TGCAGTGCTAGAAGGATCTCTGGAAACACCATATATTTT
size: few; D: TRBD1; J: TRBJ1-5; V: TRBV6-2/TRBV6-3; CDR3: CASSHGEGGDNQPQHF; DNA: TGTGCCAGCAGCCACGGGGAAGGGGGCGACAATCAGCCCCAGCATTTT
size: .; D: .; J: TRBJ2-3; V: TRBV6-1; CDR3: CASSSRGDYPSTDTQYF; DNA: TGTGCCAGCAGCTCTAGGGGGGACTACCCTAGCACAGATACGCAGTATTTT
size: few; D: .; J: TRBJ1-2; V: TRBV7-2; CDR3: CASSPRNGGGGYTF; DNA: TGTGCCAGCAGCCCCCGGAATGGAGGAGGTGGCTACACCTTC
size: few; D: TRBD1; J: TRBJ2-7; V: TRBV27; CDR3: CASAFTGESSYEQYF; DNA: TGTGCCAGCGCCTTTACAGGGGAGAGCTCCTACGAGCAGTACTTC
size: few; D: .; J: TRBJ2-7; V: TRBV20-1; CDR3: CSAPRDTPYEQYF; DNA: TGCAGTGCACCCCGGGACACACCGTACGAGCAGTACTTC
size: few; D: TRBD2; J: TRBJ2-2; V: TRBV27; CDR3: CASRPGLAINTGELFF; DNA: TGTGCCAGCAGGCCGGGACTAGCGATTAACACCGGGGAGCTGTTTTTT
size: .; D: TRBD1; J: TRBJ1-4; V: TRBV28; CDR3: CASSPYDGTGGEKLFF; DNA: TGTGCCAGCAGTCCATACGATGGGACAGGTGGTGAAAAACTGTTTTTT
size: few; D: .; J: TRBJ1-1; V: TRBV11-2; CDR3: CASRSLRGARGKDTEAFF; DNA: TGTGCCAGCAGGTCCTTGAGAGGGGCCAGGGGTAAGGACACTGAAGCTTTCTTT
size: .; D: TRBD1; J: TRBJ1-2; V: TRBV20-1; CDR3: CSASPKGQGLGGYTF; DNA: TGCAGTGCTAGCCCCAAGGGACAGGGCTTAGGTGGCTACACCTTC
size: medium-sized; D: .; J: TRBJ1-2; V: TRBV2; CDR3: CASTGERGGGYTF; DNA: TGTGCCAGCACGGGGGAGAGGGGAGGTGGCTACACCTTC
size: .; D: .; J: TRBJ1-1; V: TRBV7-8; CDR3: CASSLIHRADTEAFF; DNA: TGTGCCAGCAGCTTAATCCACAGGGCGGACACTGAAGCTTTCTTT
size: .; D: .; J: TRBJ2-6; V: TRBV11-1; CDR3: CASSLNIGANVLTF; DNA: TGTGCCAGCAGCTTAAATATTGGGGCCAACGTCCTGACTTTC
size: .; D: .; J: TRBJ1-1; V: TRBV12-3/TRBV12-4; CDR3: CASSSRPGGNTEAFF; DNA: TGTGCCAGCAGCTCCCGTCCAGGAGGGAACACTGAAGCTTTCTTT
size: .; D: .; J: TRBJ2-7; V: TRBV7-9; CDR3: CASSLPGIPRQYF; DNA: TGTGCCAGCAGCTTACCTGGGATCCCTCGGCAGTACTTC
size: .; D: .; J: TRBJ2-7; V: TRBV6-2/TRBV6-3; CDR3: CASSSPSRLSSYEQYF; DNA: TGTGCCAGCAGTTCCCCTTCCAGGTTAAGCTCCTACGAGCAGTACTTC
size: once; D: .; J: TRBJ2-7; V: TRBV2; CDR3: CASTRAGNEQYF; DNA: TGTGCCAGCACTAGGGCAGGGAACGAGCAGTACTTC
size: few; D: .; J: TRBJ2-7; V: TRBV6-1; CDR3: CASTSHSKGGYEQYF; DNA: TGTGCCAGCACCAGCCATAGCAAGGGGGGCTACGAGCAGTACTTC
size: .; D: TRBD2; J: TRBJ2-7; V: TRBV5-6; CDR3: CASSRIAGRSIHEQYF; DNA: TGTGCCAGCAGCAGAATAGCGGGGAGGAGTATACACGAGCAGTACTTC
size: few; D: TRBD2; J: TRBJ2-5; V: TRBV4-2; CDR3: CASSLGTSGAQETQYF; DNA: TGTGCCAGCAGCTTGGGGACTAGCGGGGCCCAAGAGACCCAGTACTTC
size: .; D: TRBD1; J: TRBJ2-7; V: TRBV20-1; CDR3: CSASGPVSKTGGRYEQYF; DNA: TGCAGTGCTAGTGGCCCCGTGTCTAAAACAGGGGGTAGATACGAGCAGTACTTC
size: few; D: TRBD2; J: TRBJ2-5; V: TRBV6-2/TRBV6-3; CDR3: CASSRGLAETQYF; DNA: TGTGCCAGCAGTCGGGGACTAGCAGAGACCCAGTACTTC
size: few; D: TRBD1; J: TRBJ1-2; V: TRBV6-1; CDR3: CASRDRGRGYTF; DNA: TGTGCCAGCAGGGACAGGGGGCGTGGCTACACCTTC
size: .; D: .; J: TRBJ2-7; V: TRBV10-3; CDR3: CAIMGGISYEQYF; DNA: TGTGCCATCATGGGGGGCATCTCCTACGAGCAGTACTTC
size: .; D: TRBD1; J: TRBJ1-5; V: TRBV19; CDR3: CASSTTGGGGSNQPQHF; DNA: TGTGCCAGTAGTACTACAGGGGGTGGGGGTAGCAATCAGCCCCAGCATTTT
size: .; D: TRBD1; J: TRBJ2-1; V: TRBV7-2; CDR3: CASSNRDRGLFF; DNA: TGTGCCAGCAGCAACCGGGACAGGGGTTTGTTCTTC
size: .; D: .; J: TRBJ2-6; V: TRBV7-3; CDR3: CASSLMGGANVLTF; DNA: TGTGCCAGCAGCTTAATGGGCGGGGCCAACGTCCTGACTTTC
size: .; D: TRBD1; J: TRBJ2-2; V: TRBV27; CDR3: CASSSYRGRSTGELFF; DNA: TGTGCCAGCAGTTCATACAGGGGACGGAGCACCGGGGAGCTGTTTTTT
size: once; D: TRBD1; J: TRBJ2-5; V: TRBV24-1; CDR3: CATSDQDREAQYF; DNA: TGTGCCACCAGTGACCAGGACAGGGAGGCCCAGTACTTC
size: .; D: .; J: TRBJ1-3; V: TRBV5-8; CDR3: CASSLLSGNTIYF; DNA: TGTGCCAGCAGCTTATTGTCTGGAAACACCATATATTTT
size: .; D: .; J: TRBJ2-2; V: TRBV11-3; CDR3: CASSIGTATGELFF; DNA: TGTGCCAGCAGCATCGGGACCGCCACCGGGGAGCTGTTTTTT
size: .; D: TRBD2; J: TRBJ2-3; V: TRBV7-2; CDR3: CASSLAGGPDDTQYF; DNA: TGTGCCAGCAGCTTGGCGGGAGGGCCGGACGATACGCAGTATTTT
size: .; D: .; J: TRBJ2-5; V: TRBV2; CDR3: CASSEGLGWGKETQYF; DNA: TGTGCCAGCAGTGAAGGACTTGGTTGGGGTAAAGAGACCCAGTACTTC
size: .; D: .; J: TRBJ1-2; V: TRBV28; CDR3: CASSSTTDRIYGYTF; DNA: TGTGCCAGCAGTTCAACTACGGACAGAATCTATGGCTACACCTTC
size: few; D: .; J: TRBJ2-5; V: TRBV7-6; CDR3: CASSLARNQETQYF; DNA: TGTGCCAGCAGCTTAGCGCGGAACCAAGAGACCCAGTACTTC
size: .; D: TRBD1; J: TRBJ1-1; V: TRBV5-1; CDR3: CASRATTGGTEAFF; DNA: TGCGCCAGCAGGGCCACCACAGGGGGCACTGAAGCTTTCTTT
size: .; D: TRBD1; J: TRBJ1-5; V: TRBV7-8; CDR3: CASSKSRDRGTQPQHF; DNA: TGTGCCAGCAGCAAAAGCCGGGACAGGGGTACTCAGCCCCAGCATTTT
size: .; D: .; J: TRBJ2-7; V: TRBV19; CDR3: CASSSQGTYEQYF; DNA: TGTGCCAGTAGCTCGCAGGGCACCTACGAGCAGTACTTC
size: once; D: .; J: TRBJ1-6; V: TRBV7-2; CDR3: CVSSPGSSYNSPLHF; DNA: TGTGTCAGCAGTCCGGGGAGCTCCTATAATTCACCCCTCCACTTT
size: .; D: .; J: TRBJ1-5; V: TRBV6-2/TRBV6-3; CDR3: CASSEADYSNQPQHF; DNA: TGTGCCAGCAGCGAAGCAGATTATAGCAATCAGCCCCAGCATTTT
size: .; D: .; J: TRBJ1-2; V: TRBV7-8; CDR3: CASSASGRYGYTF; DNA: TGTGCCAGCAGCGCATCGGGACGGTATGGCTACACCTTC
size: .; D: TRBD2; J: TRBJ2-1; V: TRBV7-9; CDR3: CASSLSGGVGSEQFF; DNA: TGTGCCAGCAGCCTTAGCGGGGGGGTCGGGAGTGAGCAGTTCTTC
size: .; D: .; J: TRBJ2-3; V: TRBV20-1; CDR3: CSARRVRGTSTDTQYF; DNA: TGTAGTGCTAGAAGGGTACGCGGGACTAGCACAGATACGCAGTATTTT
size: few; D: .; J: TRBJ1-6; V: TRBV4-1; CDR3: CASSQEPDSNYSPLHF; DNA: TGCGCCAGCAGCCAAGAACCCGACAGCAATTATTCACCCCTCCACTTT
size: medium-sized; D: .; J: TRBJ1-2; V: TRBV7-9; CDR3: CASSLSRGTFNYGYTF; DNA: TGTGCCAGCAGCTTAAGTAGGGGGACATTCAACTATGGCTACACCTTC
size: .; D: TRBD2; J: TRBJ2-1; V: TRBV28; CDR3: CASSFTSGDYNEQFF; DNA: TGTGCCAGCAGTTTCACTAGCGGGGATTACAATGAGCAGTTCTTC
size: .; D: TRBD1; J: TRBJ2-1; V: TRBV6-2/TRBV6-3; CDR3: CASSYPDRYNEQFF; DNA: TGTGCCAGCAGTTACCCGGACAGGTACAATGAGCAGTTCTTC
size: .; D: .; J: TRBJ1-2; V: TRBV28; CDR3: CASRDRNYGYTF; DNA: TGTGCCAGCCGCGACAGGAACTATGGCTACACCTTC
size: .; D: TRBD1; J: TRBJ1-2; V: TRBV5-1; CDR3: CASSLGGWGQNYGYTF; DNA: TGTGCCAGCAGCTTAGGGGGCTGGGGGCAGAACTATGGCTACACCTTC
size: .; D: .; J: TRBJ2-2; V: TRBV30; CDR3: CAYHRITGELFF; DNA: TGTGCCTACCACCGGATCACCGGGGAGCTGTTTTTT
size: .; D: TRBD1; J: TRBJ1-3; V: TRBV20-1; CDR3: CSAEGGQGRTGNTIYF; DNA: TGCAGTGCTGAGGGGGGACAGGGTCGTACTGGAAACACCATATATTTT
size: few; D: .; J: TRBJ2-7; V: TRBV6-1; CDR3: CASSEEGPDYEQYF; DNA: TGTGCCAGCAGTGAAGAGGGTCCTGACTACGAGCAGTACTTC
size: .; D: .; J: TRBJ2-7; V: TRBV15; CDR3: CATSRALDGYEQYF; DNA: TGTGCCACCAGCAGAGCTCTAGACGGTTACGAGCAGTACTTC